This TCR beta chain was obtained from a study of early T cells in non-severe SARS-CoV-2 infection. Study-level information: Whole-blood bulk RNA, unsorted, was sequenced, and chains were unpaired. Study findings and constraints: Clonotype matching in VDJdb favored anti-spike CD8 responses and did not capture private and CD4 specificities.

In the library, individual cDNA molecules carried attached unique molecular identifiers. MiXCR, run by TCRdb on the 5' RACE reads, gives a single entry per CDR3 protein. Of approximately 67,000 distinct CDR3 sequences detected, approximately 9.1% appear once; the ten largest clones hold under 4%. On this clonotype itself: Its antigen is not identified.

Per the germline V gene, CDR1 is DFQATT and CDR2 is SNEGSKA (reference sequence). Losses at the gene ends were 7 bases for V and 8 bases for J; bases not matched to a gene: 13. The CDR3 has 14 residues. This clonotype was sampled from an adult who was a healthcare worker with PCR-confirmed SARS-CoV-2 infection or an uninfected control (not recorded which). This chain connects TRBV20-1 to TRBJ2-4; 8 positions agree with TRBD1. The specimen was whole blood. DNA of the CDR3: TGCAGTGGGTGGGATCAGGCAGGGGGCGACATTCAGTACTTC. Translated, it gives CSGWDQAGGDIQYF.